The 24 T cell receptor beta chains presented below share a single source sample, sequenced in a study of glioma-infiltrating T cells. Using RNA template, CDR3s of TCR alpha and beta were amplified with iRepertoire arm-PCR. Using its own MiXCR run on the multiplex PCR reads, TCRdb lists one record per CDR3 protein. Here the sample spans some 99,000 distinct CDR3 sequences, less than 30% being singletons. Sequenced material: glioma tissue, nonneoplastic brain tissue, or PBMCs (not recorded which). The source of these receptors is a human donor with low-grade glioma or glioblastoma, undergoing nonglioma brain surgery, or in good health (not recorded which).

This clonotype was found a few times. This sequence joins TRBV5-1 and TRBJ1-2, with D maybe TRBD1 (6 bases). Germline V CDR1 and CDR2: SGHRS, YFSETQ. V was clipped by 7 bases and J by 2 bases, with 12 bases between them. CDR3 length equals 13 residues. The CDR3: CASRSGQNYGYTF. CDR3 coding DNA: TGCGCCAGCCGTTCCGGACAGAACTATGGCTACACCTTC.

This clonotype appeared many times. The chain couples TRBV7-3 to TRBJ2-1; 11 bases are a match to TRBD2. CDR1 is SGHTA and CDR2 is FQGTGA in the germline V gene. The junction had 3 bases not matched to a gene; V was cut back by 2 bases and J by 3 bases. CDR3 length: 16 amino acids. The CDR3 DNA follows: TGTGCCAGCAGCTTATCTAGCGGGGGGTACTACAATGAGCAGTTCTTC. Translation gives CASSLSSGGYYNEQFF.

The sample holds one count of this clonotype. J is TRBJ2-1 and V is TRBV5-8, with 10 bases lining up with TRBD1. The CDR3 has 15 residues. V shed 3 bases, J shed 7 bases, and the junction held 7 bases outside the gene matches. The germline gives CDR1 SGHTS, CDR2 YDEGEE. CDR3 amino acids: CASSSGQGQVNEQFF. In DNA, the CDR3 is TGTGCCAGCAGCTCGGGACAGGGGCAAGTAAATGAGCAGTTCTTC.

In its sample, this clonotype was seen a few times. The V gene is TRBV7-9, the J gene TRBJ2-1, with D maybe TRBD2 (7 bases). The CDR3 covers 14 residues. With 0 bases removed from V and 8 bases from J, the gap between germline ends came to 11 bases. Germline assignment: CDR1 SEHNR and CDR2 FQNEAQ (reference sequence). CDR3 residues: CASSLAGAGDEQFF. CDR3 DNA sequence: TGTGCCAGCAGCTTAGCGGGGGCGGGGGATGAGCAGTTCTTC.

Details on this clonotype: Relative to the germline gene, one junction end is altered; a read error may explain this. J is TRBJ1-1 and V is TRBV14; perhaps TRBD1 as D (5 bases). The CDR3 has 17 residues. The V gene's germline CDR1 is SGHDN and CDR2 FVKESK. CDR3 DNA: TGTGCCAGCATCCAAGATTTGGGGCGGAGGGGGAACACTGAAGCTTTCTTT. Protein: CASIQDLGRRGNTEAFF.

Concerning this clonotype itself: The junction differs from germline at one of its ends, possibly a read error. The J gene is TRBJ1-2, the V gene TRBV6-1; 8 positions agree with TRBD1. CDR1 and CDR2 from the germline V gene are MNHNS and SASEGT. The CDR3 has 14 residues. The CDR3 coding sequence is TGTGCCAGCAGTCGACGCACAGGGGGTGGTGGCTACACCTTT. Its translation is CASSRRTGGGGYTF.

Only one count was recorded for this clonotype. At one boundary the junction diverges from the germline segment, which might be a read error. The CDR3 loop is CASSPMLVAVTEAFF. The CDR3 DNA follows: TGTGCCAGCAGCCCAATGTTGGTGGCAGTTACTGAAGCCTTCTTT. The gene calls are TRBV7-2 and TRBJ1-1; D is undetermined. The CDR3 loop spans 15 amino acids. Germline V lookup: CDR1 SGHTA, CDR2 FQGNSA.

In this sample, this clonotype turned up many times. The V and J genes are TRBV11-2 and TRBJ2-4, with unresolved D. V gave up 1 base and J gave up 1 base, with 11 bases separating them. The CDR3 runs 16 residues. CDR1 is SGHAT, CDR2 FQNNGV, per germline. CDR3 region: CASSLVSVKAKNIQYF. CDR3 coding DNA: TGTGCCAGCAGCTTAGTTTCCGTTAAGGCCAAAAACATTCAGTACTTC.

In its sample, this clonotype was seen many times. The chain carries TRBV18 and TRBJ2-1, with 8 bases fitting TRBD2. The CDR3 sequence is 15 residues long. J was trimmed by 5 bases and V by 6 bases; bases with no gene match: 9. From germline, CDR1 is KGHSH and CDR2 LQKENI. The CDR3 sequence is CASSPWREADNEQFF. The CDR3 region has the DNA TGTGCCAGCTCCCCTTGGCGGGAGGCAGACAATGAGCAGTTCTTC.

This clonotype has a count of ten or more. V and J are TRBV18 and TRBJ2-1; tentative D call: TRBD2 (7 bases). V lost 7 bases to trimming and J lost 2 bases, with 12 bases between them. The CDR3 is made up of 14 amino acids. CDR1 and CDR2 (germline): KGHSH, LQKENI. The CDR3 spells CASFGEGAYNEQFF. As DNA, the CDR3 is TGTGCCAGCTTCGGGGAGGGGGCCTACAATGAGCAGTTCTTC.

This clonotype was seen at least ten times. The gene calls are TRBV20-1 and TRBJ2-2; D gene ambiguous. Trimming pared 3 bases from V and 2 bases from J, leaving 10 bases between. The length of the CDR3 is 14 residues. CDR1 is DFQATT and CDR2 is SNEGSKA in the germline V gene (reference sequence). In nucleotides, the CDR3 is TGCAGTGCTAGCCCCGTCGGTAACACCGGGGAGCTGTTTTTT. Its translation: CSASPVGNTGELFF.

The gene calls are TRBV4-2 and TRBJ2-1; D may be TRBD2 (5 bases). With 0 bases removed from V and 3 bases from J, the gap between germline ends came to 12 bases. Germline V gives CDR1 LGHNA, CDR2 YNFKEQ. CDR3 length equals 16 residues. The CDR3 DNA is TGTGCCAGCAGCCAAGAATGGGTCGGGGACTACAATGAGCAGTTCTTC. Protein product: CASSQEWVGDYNEQFF.

This clonotype is medium-sized in the sample. This chain links TRBV6-1 with TRBJ2-7; unclear D gene. Germline V CDR1 and CDR2: MNHNS, SASEGT. The CDR3 loop spans 11 amino acids. Between the trimmed V and J ends, which lost 4 bases and 2 bases, there was a span of 3 bases. CDR3 amino acids: CASSATYEQYF. CDR3 coding DNA: TGTGCCAGCAGTGCAACCTACGAGCAGTACTTC.

This clonotype was observed at least ten times. This sequence joins TRBV28 and TRBJ2-1, with 12 positions matching TRBD2. The CDR3 totals 15 residues. The ends lost 10 bases at V and 0 bases at J; junction bases unmatched: 4. Germline assignment: CDR1 MDHEN and CDR2 SYDVKM. The CDR3 loop is CATRLAGVSYNEQFF. The DNA for the CDR3 is TGTGCCACCCGACTAGCGGGAGTCTCCTACAATGAGCAGTTCTTC.

This clonotype was seen many times. The chain has TRBV20-1 and TRBJ1-5, with 7 bases aligning to TRBD1. V shed 6 bases, J shed 6 bases, and the junction held 8 bases outside the gene matches. The CDR3 sequence is 13 residues long. CDR1 is DFQATT and CDR2 is SNEGSKA in the germline V gene (reference sequence). The CDR3 sequence is CSAKGAGGQPQHF. CDR3 sequence (DNA): TGCAGTGCCAAGGGGGCCGGAGGTCAGCCCCAGCATTTT.

Comment on this clonotype: Since a much larger clone is just one base distant, this may be a read error. The rearrangement links TRBV5-1 to TRBJ2-7; 8 bases are a match to TRBD1. CDR3 length equals 15 residues. Germline CDR1 and CDR2: SGHRS and YFSETQ. CDR3 bases: TGCGCCAGCAGCCCCCGACAGGGGCGGACGCTCGAGCGGTACTTC. Its translation: CASSPRQGRTLERYF.

This clonotype came up many times. V gene TRBV12-3 or TRBV12-4 combines with J gene TRBJ2-3, with 7 bases fitting TRBD2. V shed 5 bases and J 6 bases; nucleotides not matched to a gene: 8. This CDR3 region has 14 residues. The DNA for the CDR3 is TGTGCCAGCAGTCCACTAGCGCGAATGGATACGCAGTATTTT. Amino acid sequence: CASSPLARMDTQYF.

This clonotype was seen many times. The CDR3 reads CATSDRDRLHGTQYF. DNA for the CDR3: TGTGCCACCAGTGATCGGGACCGGCTTCATGGGACCCAGTACTTC. This chain uses TRBV24-1 with TRBJ2-5; D may be TRBD1 or TRBD2 (5 bases each). Germline assignment: CDR1 KGHDR and CDR2 SFDVKD. V was shortened by 3 bases and J by 7 bases, with 17 bases between the two germline ends. The CDR3 has 15 amino acids.

This clonotype came up a few times. This sequence joins TRBV7-9 and TRBJ2-7; TRBD1 or TRBD2 may be the D gene (5 bases each). Germline V CDR1 and CDR2: SEHNR, FQNEAQ (reference sequence). The V end lost 0 bases, the J end lost 7 bases, and 16 bases lay between the germline ends. The length of the CDR3 is 15 residues. The CDR3 region has the DNA TGTGCCAGCAGCTTAGCTTTCGGGACCCAAGGAGAGCAGTACTTC. Its protein is CASSLAFGTQGEQYF.

Details on this clonotype: A read error may be the cause here, since a much bigger clone is one base away. The chain is built from TRBV7-6 and TRBJ2-3, with 7 bases matching TRBD1. Germline assignment: CDR1 SGHVS and CDR2 FNYEAQ. J was trimmed by 6 bases and V by 5 bases; bases with no gene match: 14. The CDR3 spans 16 residues. The CDR3 spells CASSPHNRGLGDTQYF. CDR3 nucleotide sequence: TGTGCCAGCAGCCCCCATAACAGGGGCCTCGGGGATACGCAGTATTTT.

The chain recombines TRBV12-3 or TRBV12-4 with TRBJ1-1; the D is unclear. This CDR3 spans 8 amino acids. The CDR3: CASNGAFF. The CDR3 DNA reads as TGTGCGTCAAATGGGGCTTTCTTT.

The gene calls are TRBV4-1 and TRBJ1-4; D remains ambiguous. The CDR3 length is 15 residues. Deletions cut 2 bases from V and 5 bases from J, with 12 bases between. The germline V gene has CDR1 MGHRA and CDR2 YSYEKL. This CDR3 is CASSQPGALNEKLFF. The CDR3 region has the DNA TGCGCCAGCAGCCAACCAGGTGCTTTAAATGAAAAACTGTTTTTT.

This clonotype was seen ten or more times. This chain connects TRBV2 to TRBJ2-3; D is unresolved. V was trimmed by 6 bases and J by 3 bases, leaving 16 bases between them. The CDR3 has 15 residues. CDR1 and CDR2 from the germline V gene are SNHLY and FYNNEI. As DNA, the CDR3 is TGTGCCAGCAGCCACCCTGCTTTAGGGACAGATACGCAGTATTTT. Protein: CASSHPALGTDTQYF.

Concerning this clonotype itself: One base away lies a much larger clone, so this may be a sequencing read error. The chain combines TRBV4-3 with TRBJ1-1; D is undetermined. This CDR3 has 14 amino acids. Germline V gene data show CDR1 as LGHNA and CDR2 as YSLEER. CDR3 DNA: TGCGCCAGCATCCAAGATACGCAGCACACTGAAGCTTTCTTT. This translates into CASIQDTQHTEAFF.